The present T cell receptor beta chain was sequenced within a study of blood T cells in healthy people across ages (dated by TCRdb to about 2015). About the full investigation: In model experiments, roughly one uniquely barcoded TCR beta cDNA molecule per two T cells was captured by template switching. The donors were divided into four age groups: young (average about 16 years), middle-aged (approximately 39), aged (under 70) and long-lived (roughly 88). Using the same blood draw, the study looked at two additional independent replicas of 1 million unique cDNA reads for two donors, one aged 18 to 30 and the other aged 80 or older. The study measured age-related changes in TCR beta repertoire diversity using deep sequencing normalized with unique cDNA molecular identifiers. Donors of different ages were randomly distributed across sequencing lanes to avoid experimental bias.

The donors were some 36 Caucasian individuals from Russia, aged roughly 6 to 90 years, who were systemically healthy. Each donor gave ten milliliters of peripheral blood, collected into EDTA-treated Vacutainer tubes. PBMCs were isolated by Ficoll-Paque density-gradient centrifugation, with at least 7 million obtained per sample. Total RNA, at least 6 micrograms per sample, was extracted from PBMCs with Trizol reagent. For every donor, flow cytometry on a PBMC aliquot measured the percentage of naive CD45RAhigh/CD27high T cells. Library construction relied on 5' RACE. Sequenced using an Illumina HiSeq 2500. A second PCR of about 7 to 12 cycles was run with a J-beta primer mix and a sample-barcoded 5' primer. A unique molecular identifier was introduced onto each TCR beta cDNA molecule by a template-switch 5' adaptor carrying 12 random nucleotides. Each sample yielded at least 3 million CDR3-containing paired-end reads. All of the RNA was converted into first-strand cDNA using the Mint cDNA synthesis kit, with a TRBC-specific oligonucleotide serving as the primer. All cDNA was treated with uracil-DNA glycosylase and then went through a first 18-cycle PCR with the universal primers M1SS and BC2_uni_R. Processing in the source paper ran as follows. For normalization, 1 million high-quality reads, each with a distinct molecular identifier, were randomly selected from each sample. Reads sharing molecular identifiers were discarded rather than binned into consensus sequences. MiTCR, run with a Q25 quality threshold and the strictest error-elimination algorithm, handled CDR3 identification, clonotype clustering and error correction. A nonparametric unseen species model with Euler transformation was used to estimate a lower bound on total TCR beta diversity. The public reads were reanalyzed by TCRdb: fastp trimming at Q25, MiXCR alignment, in-frame beta chains only. Identical CDR3 protein sequences are pooled into one entry, listed with their most common genes and DNA. Here the V and J calls rest on TCRdb's processing, not on the authors' analysis. Counted in this sample were around 970,000 distinct CDR3 sequences; roughly 50% of them appeared once. The ten largest clones represent over 20% of the sample.

With respect to this clonotype: This clone's antigen is unknown. Nothing much larger sits one base from this clone, and base qualities are not available.

Overall study outcomes, separate from this receptor: Compared with the aged group, the long-lived group had more naive CD4+ T cells, fewer expanded clones and increased TCR diversity, suggesting age selection. Since profiling was done on bulk unsorted PBMCs, naive and antigen-experienced compartments could not be conclusively compared. Estimates of total diversity based on one million sequenced T cells were considered lower bounds and underestimates. The percentage of naive T cells measured by flow cytometry correlated strongly with observed TCR beta diversity. Because donor CMV infection status was unknown, age-related changes in expanded clonotypes were potentially confounded. As age increased, observed TCR beta diversity per million T cells dropped in a roughly linear way, and a significant reduction was already evident by age 40.

There are 13 amino acids in the CDR3, from cysteine to phenylalanine inclusive. This entry keeps only the CDR3 DNA: 39 bases, framed from base 1. V gives up 5 bases and J gives up 0 bases, and the segment between their germline ends measures 9 bases. Per the germline V gene, SGDLS is the CDR1 and YYNGEE is the CDR2. In this chain, TRBV9 is recombined with TRBJ2-7; too little of a D gene remains to name it. The TCR originated in a woman aged 60-75 years in good health. What was sequenced was blood. The CDR3 region reads CASSKYSSYEQYF. The bases are TGTGCCAGCAGTAAGTACAGCTCCTACGAGCAGTACTTC.